One and the same sample provided the 31 T cell receptor beta chains below, sequenced in a study of blood T cell repertoires in COVID-19. Clones were sequenced by immunoSEQ multiplex PCR, and TCRdb holds only the in-frame ones, with some missing. Here the sample spans around 140,000 clones, more than 65% being singletons. Sequencing was done on a sample of peripheral blood. The receptors were gathered from a woman in her sixties or seventies with acute or convalescent COVID-19.

This clone was counted once. The CDR3 region has the DNA TGCGCCACCTCCGGGACACTCTACAATGAGCAGTTCTTC. Protein: CATSGTLYNEQFF. This chain connects TRBV10-2 to TRBJ2-1, with a possible D match to TRBD1 (6 bases). Trimming left V 10 bases short and J 3 bases short, with 13 bases between. This CDR3 spans 13 amino acids. CDR1 and CDR2 from the germline V gene are WSHSY and SAAADI.

The chain couples TRBV5-6 to TRBJ1-6; 7 bases are shared with TRBD1. CDR1 SGHDT and CDR2 YYEEEE come from the germline V gene. After removal of 3 bases from V and 9 bases from J, the junction contained 6 bases not matched to a gene. This CDR3 comprises 14 residues. CDR3 sequence (DNA): TGTGCCAGCAGCTACGGGACAGCATTTTCACCCCTCCACTTT. Translating it yields CASSYGTAFSPLHF. The entire variable domain, with the rest obtained from reference TRBV5-6 and TRBJ1-6, is as follows: DAGVTQSPTHLIKTRGQQVTLRCSPKSGHDTVSWYQQALGQGPQFIFQYYEEEERQRGNFPDRFSGHQFPNYSSELNVNALLLGDSALYLCASSYGTAFSPLHFGNGTRLTVT.

The genes are TRBV20-1 and TRBJ1-2; the D is unclear. V lost 1 base and J 5 bases, leaving 2 bases between the germline ends. The CDR3 is 10 residues long. Looked up from germline, CDR1 is DFQATT and CDR2 is SNEGSKA (reference sequence). This CDR3 is CSARAYGYTF. In DNA form, the CDR3 reads TGCAGTGCTAGAGCTTATGGCTACACCTTC.

This clone turned up a few times. V and J are TRBV19 and TRBJ2-1; D gene uncertain. The germline V gene encodes CDR1 LNHDA and CDR2 SQIVND (reference sequence). This CDR3 region has 13 residues. V was clipped by 5 bases and J by 12 bases, with 17 bases between them. The CDR3 coding sequence is TGTGCCAGTAGTCCCGACCCCTTAGCCTCGCAGTTCTTC. Translated: CASSPDPLASQFF.

The chain combines TRBV18 with TRBJ2-5, with 7 positions matching TRBD1. The length of the CDR3 is 14 residues. V shed 6 bases, J shed 3 bases, and the junction held 7 bases outside the gene matches. Germline CDR1 reads KGHSH; CDR2 reads LQKENI. CDR3 protein: CASSNFGQEETQYF. The CDR3 DNA is TGTGCCAGCTCTAACTTCGGACAGGAAGAGACCCAGTACTTC. The entire variable domain, with the rest obtained from reference TRBV18 and TRBJ2-5, is as follows: NAGVMQNPRHLVRRRGQEARLRCSPMKGHSHVYWYRQLPEEGLKFMVYLQKENIIDESGMPKERFSAEFPKEGPSILRIQQVVRGDSAAYFCASSNFGQEETQYFGPGTRLLVL.

This clone was detected many times. This chain connects TRBV5-4 to TRBJ2-5; 7 bases match TRBD2. Losses at the gene ends were 4 bases for V and 10 bases for J; bases not matched to a gene: 13. The germline V gene has CDR1 SGHNT and CDR2 YYREEE (reference sequence). The CDR3 is made up of 14 amino acids. Written as DNA, the CDR3 is TGTGCCAGCAGCCCCGCCGGGGGAGGGAGTGTCCAGTACTTC. This translates into CASSPAGGGSVQYF.

The genes are TRBV30 and TRBJ2-5, with 7 positions matching TRBD1. The CDR3 length is 14 residues. Unmatched junction bases numbered 3, after V lost 2 bases and J lost 0 bases. The germline gives CDR1 GTSNPN, CDR2 SVGIG (reference sequence). The DNA of the CDR3 is TGTGCCTGGAGTAGGGACAGCCACCAAGAGACCCAGTACTTC. Its protein product is CAWSRDSHQETQYF.

The genes are TRBV6-2 or TRBV6-3 and TRBJ1-3; 7 bases line up with TRBD1. Losses at the gene ends were 1 base for V and 0 bases for J; bases not matched to a gene: 12. The germline V gene encodes CDR1 MNHEY and CDR2 SVGEGT. The CDR3 has 19 residues. The CDR3: CASSYFVRDSFFSGNTIYF. The CDR3 region has the DNA TGTGCCAGCAGTTACTTCGTTCGGGACAGTTTTTTCTCTGGAAACACCATATATTTT.

The J gene is TRBJ2-6, the V gene TRBV10-3; D is uncertain. Germline V CDR1 and CDR2: ENHRY, SYGVKD. The length of the CDR3 is 17 residues. V gave up 2 bases and J gave up 0 bases, with 11 bases separating them. Written as DNA, the CDR3 is TGTGCCATCAGTGAGGGTTCCGGTAGCTCTGGGGCCAACGTCCTGACTTTC. It yields the protein CAISEGSGSSGANVLTF.

This clone was recorded only once. The rearrangement joins TRBV7-9 to TRBJ1-2, with TRBD1 identical over 9 bases. The CDR3 sequence is 14 residues long. Germline V lookup: CDR1 SEHNR, CDR2 FQNEAQ (reference sequence). After removal of 1 base from V and 13 bases from J, the junction contained 10 bases not matched to a gene. The CDR3 coding sequence is TGTGCCAGCAGCTTAGGGCCGGAACAGGGGGCGACCACCTTC. This gives the protein CASSLGPEQGATTF. The variable domain in full, completed from reference TRBV7-9 and TRBJ1-2, reads DTGVSQNPRHKITKRGQNVTFRCDPISEHNRLYWYRQTLGQGPEFLTYFQNEAQLEKSRLLSDRFSAERPKGSFSTLEIQRTEQGDSAMYLCASSLGPEQGATTFGSGTRLTVV.

This clone came up a few times. The genes are TRBV28 and TRBJ1-5; D is perhaps TRBD1 (6 bases). V dropped 6 bases and J dropped 9 bases, with 12 bases sitting between them. Germline V gives CDR1 MDHEN, CDR2 SYDVKM. The CDR3 length is 12 residues. CDR3 sequence: CASRQGRGPQHF. The CDR3 bases are TGTGCCAGCAGACAGGGCCGGGGGCCCCAGCATTTT.

This clone was counted once. The rearrangement joins TRBV19 to TRBJ2-7, with 8 bases identical to TRBD1. After removal of 6 bases from V and 3 bases from J, the junction contained 7 bases not matched to a gene. Germline V gene sequence: CDR1 LNHDA, CDR2 SQIVND (reference sequence). The CDR3 extends over 14 amino acids. The CDR3: CASSMTGDHYEQYF. DNA for the CDR3: TGTGCCAGTAGCATGACAGGGGATCACTACGAGCAGTACTTC.

This rearrangement joins TRBV2 to TRBJ2-2; 9 bases map to TRBD1. The length of the CDR3 is 12 residues. J lost 7 bases, V lost 9 bases, and 3 bases had no gene match. CDR1 is SNHLY, CDR2 FYNNEI, per germline. Written as DNA, the CDR3 is TGTGCCAGAGGACAGGGGTTCGGGGAGCTGTTTTTT. Translation gives CARGQGFGELFF. Full variable domain (remainder filled in from reference TRBV2 and TRBJ2-2): EPEVTQTPSHQVTQMGQEVILRCVPISNHLYFYWYRQILGQKVEFLVSFYNNEISEKSEIFDDQFSVERPDGSNFTLKIRSTKLEDSAMYFCARGQGFGELFFGEGSRLTVL.

The chain joins TRBV12-3 or TRBV12-4 to TRBJ2-7; D may be TRBD1 (5 bases). This CDR3 contains 13 residues. Trimming stripped 6 bases from V and 4 bases from J, with 13 bases between. The CDR3: CASSRGAYYEQYF. The CDR3 nucleotides are TGTGCCAGCAGCCGTGGGGCTTATTACGAGCAGTACTTC.

Written as DNA, the CDR3 is TGTGCCAGCAGCCAAGATTGGGGCAGGGACACCGGGGAGCTGTTTTTT. Translation: CASSQDWGRDTGELFF. V gene TRBV14 combines with J gene TRBJ2-2; D is possibly TRBD1 (5 bases). Germline V gene data show CDR1 as SGHDN and CDR2 as FVKESK. The CDR3 covers 16 residues. V gave up 0 bases and J gave up 3 bases, with 11 bases separating them.

The gene calls are TRBV10-3 and TRBJ1-5; 9 positions agree with TRBD1. Trimming took 6 bases from V and 5 from J; bases not matched to a gene: 8. The V gene's germline CDR1 is ENHRY and CDR2 SYGVKD. The CDR3 extends over 15 amino acids. The CDR3 nucleotides read TGTGCCATCAGGGCTGGGACAGGGCTCTATCAGCCCCAGCATTTT. Encoded protein: CAIRAGTGLYQPQHF.

The rearrangement joins TRBV4-3 to TRBJ1-2; no definite D call. This CDR3 comprises 18 residues. Germline V lookup: CDR1 LGHNA, CDR2 YSLEER. The ends were cut back, 0 bases at V and 5 bases at J, with 22 bases in the middle. As DNA, the CDR3 is TGCGCCAGCAGCCAAGACTCGCTTGTCACCCGAGGAGGATATGGCTACACCTTC. This translates into CASSQDSLVTRGGYGYTF.

The chain links TRBV4-1 to TRBJ1-3; 9 nucleotides line up with TRBD1. Germline trimming cut 4 bases from V and 4 bases from J; bases unmatched to any gene: 5. This CDR3 spans 15 amino acids. CDR1 and CDR2 from the germline V gene are MGHRA and YSYEKL. The CDR3 loop is CASSRRTGDGNTIYF. In DNA form, the CDR3 reads TGCGCCAGCAGCCGACGGACAGGGGACGGAAACACCATATATTTT.

In DNA form, the CDR3 reads TGTGCCAGCAGCTTTCCGGGACTAGTAGGCGAGCAGTACTTC. It encodes CASSFPGLVGEQYF. The chain employs TRBV5-4 and TRBJ2-7, with 8 bases matching TRBD2. Per the germline V gene, CDR1 is SGHNT and CDR2 is YYREEE (reference sequence). Trimming removed 2 bases from V and 6 bases from J; junction bases left unmatched: 7. The CDR3 contains 14 residues.

V usage is TRBV18 and J usage is TRBJ1-5; D is uncertain. Trimming pared 3 bases from V and 8 bases from J, leaving 11 bases between. The CDR3 is 13 amino acids. The germline CDR1 and CDR2 sequences are KGHSH and LQKENI. CDR3 region: CASSPAGIKPQHF. The CDR3 nucleotides read TGTGCCAGCTCACCTGCCGGGATTAAGCCCCAGCATTTT.

The J gene is TRBJ2-5, the V gene TRBV19; TRBD2 matches at 7 bases. The V gene's germline CDR1 is LNHDA and CDR2 SQIVND (reference sequence). V lost 6 bases and J lost 5; bases outside the gene matches: 15. The CDR3 covers 16 residues. CDR3 in DNA: TGTGCCAGTAGACGAAATGCGGCGGGGGTAGGGGAGACCCAGTACTTC. Amino acids: CASRRNAAGVGETQYF. The full variable domain, with the rest looked up from reference TRBV19 and TRBJ2-5, is DGGITQSPKYLFRKEGQNVTLSCEQNLNHDAMYWYRQDPGQGLRLIYYSQIVNDFQKGDIAEGYSVSREKKESFPLTVTSAQKNPTAFYLCASRRNAAGVGETQYFGPGTRLLVL.

The chain couples TRBV2 to TRBJ2-1; TRBD2 matches at 7 bases. V trimming: 8 bases; J trimming: 7 bases; junction bases outside the gene matches: 14. Germline values: CDR1 SNHLY, CDR2 FYNNEI. This CDR3 has 15 amino acids. CDR3 coding DNA: TGTGCCAGCGGGAGCGGGACCTCCTCCTGGAATGAGCAGTTCTTC. Amino acid sequence: CASGSGTSSWNEQFF.

The chain couples TRBV19 to TRBJ1-2; no clear D. CDR1 and CDR2 from the germline V gene are LNHDA and SQIVND (reference sequence). The germline V and J ends were trimmed by 6 bases and 8 bases, with 13 bases remaining between them. This CDR3 is built from 12 residues. CDR3 DNA sequence: TGTGCCAGTAGCGCGGAGCGGTGGGGCTACACCTTC. It is translated as CASSAERWGYTF.

The rearrangement links TRBV29-1 to TRBJ2-3; TRBD2 aligns across 7 bases. The CDR3 extends over 14 amino acids. With V trimmed by 2 bases and J by 4 bases, 6 bases remained unmatched. Germline V lookup: CDR1 SQVTM, CDR2 ANQGSEA. The CDR3 DNA follows: TGCAGCGTTGAAAGCGGGAACAAGCCAGATACGCAGTATTTT. Protein: CSVESGNKPDTQYF.

The V and J genes are TRBV7-9 and TRBJ1-1, with TRBD1 matching over 8 bases. The CDR3 is made up of 14 amino acids. J gave up 2 bases and V 5 bases, and 4 bases lay outside the gene matches. Germline CDR1 reads SEHNR; CDR2 reads FQNEAQ (reference sequence). Written as DNA, the CDR3 is TGTGCCAGCAGCGAGGGACAGGTAAACACTGAAGCTTTCTTT. Translated: CASSEGQVNTEAFF.

The DNA of the CDR3 is TGCGCCAGCAGTATTGTGTCTTCATACTCCGGGGAGCTGTTTTTT. Encoded protein: CASSIVSSYSGELFF. This chain joins TRBV5-1 and TRBJ2-2; D unresolved. CDR3 length equals 15 residues. CDR1 SGHRS and CDR2 YFSETQ come from the germline V gene. Trimming took off 5 bases at V and 6 bases at J, with 17 bases between the two ends. Variable domain in full (rest from reference TRBV5-1 and TRBJ2-2): KAGVTQTPRYLIKTRGQQVTLSCSPISGHRSVSWYQQTPGQGLQFLFEYFSETQRNKGNFPGRFSGRQFSNSRSEMNVSTLELGDSALYLCASSIVSSYSGELFFGEGSRLTVL.

This clone appeared a single time. The rearrangement uses TRBV7-6 and TRBJ2-6; 12 bases align to TRBD1. The CDR3 covers 18 residues. Per germline, CDR1 SGHVS and CDR2 FNYEAQ. V dropped 4 bases and J dropped 0; count of bases not matched to a gene: 4. The CDR3 loop is CASSSGTGGYSGANVLTF. Written as DNA, the CDR3 is TGTGCCAGCAGCTCGGGGACAGGGGGCTACTCTGGGGCCAACGTCCTGACTTTC. Looking up the rest from reference TRBV7-6 and TRBJ2-6 gives the full variable domain: GAGVSQSPRYKVTKRGQDVALRCDPISGHVSLYWYRQALGQGPEFLTYFNYEAQQDKSGLPNDRFSAERPEGSISTLTIQRTEQRDSAMYRCASSSGTGGYSGANVLTFGAGSRLTVL.

The chain has TRBV28 and TRBJ1-2; unclear D gene. CDR3 length: 12 residues. Germline CDR1 MDHEN, CDR2 SYDVKM. The V and J ends lost 4 bases and 5 bases respectively, with 8 bases between them. CDR3 sequence: CASSSHSYGYTF. CDR3 sequence (DNA): TGTGCCAGCAGTTCTCACTCATATGGCTACACCTTC.

This clone has a handful of counts. The chain has TRBV28 and TRBJ1-2; TRBD1 matches 7 bases. V dropped 5 bases and J dropped 1; count of bases not matched to a gene: 4. The germline gives CDR1 MDHEN, CDR2 SYDVKM. CDR3 length: 14 residues. CDR3 sequence reads: CASSRQGFNYGYTF. CDR3 nucleotides: TGTGCCAGCAGTCGACAGGGTTTTAACTATGGCTACACCTTC.

V usage is TRBV14 and J usage is TRBJ1-1; TRBD1 matches at 7 bases. The CDR3 consists of 15 residues. V lost 4 bases, J lost 1 base, and 6 bases stayed unmatched. CDR1 and CDR2 from the germline V gene are SGHDN and FVKESK. The CDR3 DNA reads as TGTGCCAGCAGCCTAACCCGGACAGGGAACACTGAAGCTTTCTTT. Its translation is CASSLTRTGNTEAFF.

The J gene is TRBJ2-1, the V gene TRBV27; TRBD2 agrees at 11 bases. There are 15 residues in the CDR3. Germline V lookup: CDR1 MNHEY, CDR2 SMNVEV (reference sequence). V was clipped by 4 bases and J by 5 bases; unmatched bases: 4. The CDR3 region has the DNA TGTGCCAGCAGTTCCTTAGCGGGAGGGGACAATGAGCAGTTCTTC. As protein: CASSSLAGGDNEQFF.